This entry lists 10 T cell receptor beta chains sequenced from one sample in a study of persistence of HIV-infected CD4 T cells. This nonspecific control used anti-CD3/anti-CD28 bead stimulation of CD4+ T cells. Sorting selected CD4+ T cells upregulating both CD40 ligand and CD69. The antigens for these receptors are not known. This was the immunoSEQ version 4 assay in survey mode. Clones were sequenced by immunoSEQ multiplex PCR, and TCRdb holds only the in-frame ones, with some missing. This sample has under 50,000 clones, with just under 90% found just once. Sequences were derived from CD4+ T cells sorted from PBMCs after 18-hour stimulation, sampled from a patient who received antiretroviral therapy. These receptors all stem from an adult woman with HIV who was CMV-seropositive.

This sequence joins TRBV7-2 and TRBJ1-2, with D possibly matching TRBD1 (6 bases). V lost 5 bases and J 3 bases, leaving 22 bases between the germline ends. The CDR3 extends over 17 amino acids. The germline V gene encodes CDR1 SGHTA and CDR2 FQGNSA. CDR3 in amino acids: CASSLRAWGRTDYGYTF. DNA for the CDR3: TGTGCCAGCAGCCTCCGCGCCTGGGGGCGAACTGACTATGGCTACACCTTC.

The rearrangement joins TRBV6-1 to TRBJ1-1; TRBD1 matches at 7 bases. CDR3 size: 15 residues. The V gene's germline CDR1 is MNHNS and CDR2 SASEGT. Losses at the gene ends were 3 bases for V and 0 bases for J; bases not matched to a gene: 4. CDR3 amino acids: CASSDPGTVNTEAFF. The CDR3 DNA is TGTGCCAGCAGTGACCCTGGGACAGTGAACACTGAAGCTTTCTTT.

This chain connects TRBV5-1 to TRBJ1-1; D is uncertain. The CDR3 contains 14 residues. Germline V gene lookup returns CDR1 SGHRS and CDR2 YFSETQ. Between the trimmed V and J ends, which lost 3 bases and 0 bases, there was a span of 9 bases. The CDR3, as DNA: TGCGCCAGCAGCTCGGGGAATCTGAACACTGAAGCTTTCTTT. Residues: CASSSGNLNTEAFF.

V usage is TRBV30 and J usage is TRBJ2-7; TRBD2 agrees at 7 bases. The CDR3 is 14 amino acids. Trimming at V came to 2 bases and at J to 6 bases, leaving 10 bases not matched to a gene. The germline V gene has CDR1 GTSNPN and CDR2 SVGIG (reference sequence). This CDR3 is CAWSLGGGASEQYF. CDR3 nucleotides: TGTGCCTGGAGTTTGGGCGGGGGAGCCTCCGAGCAGTACTTC.

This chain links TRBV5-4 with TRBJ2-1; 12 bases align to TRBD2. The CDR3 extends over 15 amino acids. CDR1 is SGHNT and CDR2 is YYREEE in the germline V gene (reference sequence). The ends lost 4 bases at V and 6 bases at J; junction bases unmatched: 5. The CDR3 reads CASSPGLAGLNEQFF. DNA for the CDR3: TGTGCCAGCAGCCCAGGACTAGCGGGACTCAATGAGCAGTTCTTC.

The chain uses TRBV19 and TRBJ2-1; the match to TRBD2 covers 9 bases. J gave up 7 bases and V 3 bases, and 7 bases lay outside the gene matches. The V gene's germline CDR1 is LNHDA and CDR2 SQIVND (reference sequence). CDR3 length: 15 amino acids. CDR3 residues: CASSMRGGVRNEQFF. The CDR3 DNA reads TGTGCCAGTAGTATGCGGGGGGGCGTAAGGAATGAGCAGTTCTTC.

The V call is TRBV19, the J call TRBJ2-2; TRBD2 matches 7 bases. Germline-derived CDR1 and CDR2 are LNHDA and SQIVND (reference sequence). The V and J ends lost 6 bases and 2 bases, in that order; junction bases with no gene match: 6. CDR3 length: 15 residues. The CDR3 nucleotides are TGTGCCAGTAGGAAAGCTAGCGGAAACACCGGGGAGCTGTTTTTT. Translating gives CASRKASGNTGELFF. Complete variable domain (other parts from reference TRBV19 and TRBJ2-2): DGGITQSPKYLFRKEGQNVTLSCEQNLNHDAMYWYRQDPGQGLRLIYYSQIVNDFQKGDIAEGYSVSREKKESFPLTVTSAQKNPTAFYLCASRKASGNTGELFFGEGSRLTVL.

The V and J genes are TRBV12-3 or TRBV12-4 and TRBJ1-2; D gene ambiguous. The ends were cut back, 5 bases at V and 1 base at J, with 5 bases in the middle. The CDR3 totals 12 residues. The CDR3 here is CASSKINYGYTF. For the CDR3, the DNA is TGTGCCAGCAGTAAGATTAACTATGGCTACACCTTC.

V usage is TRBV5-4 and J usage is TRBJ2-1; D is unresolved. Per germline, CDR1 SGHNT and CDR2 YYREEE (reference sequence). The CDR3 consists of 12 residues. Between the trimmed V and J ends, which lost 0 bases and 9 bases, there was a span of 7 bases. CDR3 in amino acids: CASSLVGGEQFF. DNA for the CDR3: TGTGCCAGCAGCTTGGTAGGTGGTGAGCAGTTCTTC.

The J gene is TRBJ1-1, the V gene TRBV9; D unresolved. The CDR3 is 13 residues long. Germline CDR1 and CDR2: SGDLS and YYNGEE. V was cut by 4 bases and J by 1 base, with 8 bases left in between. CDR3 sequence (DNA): TGTGCCAGCAGCTCCGTAAGGAACACTGAAGCTTTCTTT. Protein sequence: CASSSVRNTEAFF.